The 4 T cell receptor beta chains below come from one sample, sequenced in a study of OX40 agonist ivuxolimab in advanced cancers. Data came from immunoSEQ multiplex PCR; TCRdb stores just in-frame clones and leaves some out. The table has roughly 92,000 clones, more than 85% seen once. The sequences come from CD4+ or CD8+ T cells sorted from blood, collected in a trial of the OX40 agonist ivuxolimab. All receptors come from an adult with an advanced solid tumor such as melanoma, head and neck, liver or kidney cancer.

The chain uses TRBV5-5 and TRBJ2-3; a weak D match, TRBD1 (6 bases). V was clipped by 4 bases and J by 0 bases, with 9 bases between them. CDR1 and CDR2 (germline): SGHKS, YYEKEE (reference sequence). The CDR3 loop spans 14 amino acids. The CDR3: CASSTGQSTDTQYF. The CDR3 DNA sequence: TGTGCCAGCAGCACCGGACAGAGCACAGATACGCAGTATTTT.

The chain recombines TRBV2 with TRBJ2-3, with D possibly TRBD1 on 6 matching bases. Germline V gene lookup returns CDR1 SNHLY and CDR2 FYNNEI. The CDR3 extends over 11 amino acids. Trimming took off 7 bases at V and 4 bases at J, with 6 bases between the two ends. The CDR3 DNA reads TGTGCCAGCAACAGGGCAGATACGCAGTATTTT. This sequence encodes CASNRADTQYF.

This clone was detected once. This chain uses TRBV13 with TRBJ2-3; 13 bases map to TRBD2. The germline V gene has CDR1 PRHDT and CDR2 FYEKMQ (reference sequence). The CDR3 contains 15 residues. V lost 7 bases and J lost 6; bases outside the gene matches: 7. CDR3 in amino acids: CASNEGLAGVDTQYF. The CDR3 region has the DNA TGTGCCAGCAACGAAGGACTAGCGGGGGTGGATACGCAGTATTTT.

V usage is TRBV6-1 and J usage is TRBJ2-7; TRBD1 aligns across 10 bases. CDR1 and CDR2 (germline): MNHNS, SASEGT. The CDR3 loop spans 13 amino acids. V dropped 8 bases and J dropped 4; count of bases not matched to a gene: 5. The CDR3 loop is CASAGQGSYEQYF. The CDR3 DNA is TGTGCCAGCGCGGGACAGGGGAGTTACGAGCAGTACTTC.